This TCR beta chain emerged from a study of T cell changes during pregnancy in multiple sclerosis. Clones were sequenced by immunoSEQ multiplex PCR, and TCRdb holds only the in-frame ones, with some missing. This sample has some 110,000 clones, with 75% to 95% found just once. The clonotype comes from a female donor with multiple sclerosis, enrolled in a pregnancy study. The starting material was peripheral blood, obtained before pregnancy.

The CDR3 spells CASSLADRGYEQYF. The CDR3 coding sequence is TGTGCCAGCAGCTTAGCGGACAGGGGGTACGAGCAGTACTTC. The chain is built from TRBV7-2 and TRBJ2-7; the match to TRBD1 covers 10 bases. Germline V lookup: CDR1 SGHTA, CDR2 FQGNSA. The CDR3 runs to 14 residues. V shed 0 bases and J 4 bases; nucleotides not matched to a gene: 0.